Listed below are T cell receptor beta chains from one sample, sequenced in a study of OX40 agonist ivuxolimab in advanced cancers. The protocol was immunoSEQ multiplex PCR, while the TCRdb copy is restricted to in-frame clones and leaves out a portion. This table holds about 67,000 clones, over 80% found once. The material sequenced was CD4+ or CD8+ T cells sorted from blood, taken in a trial of the OX40 agonist ivuxolimab. The receptors were sampled from an adult with an advanced solid tumor such as melanoma, head and neck, liver or kidney cancer. Each CDR3 is given without its conserved first and last residue. Fields, in order: D gene, V gene, CDR3 protein. The D gene is left open where the match is weak.

d_gene: TRBD2
v_gene: TRBV9
CDR3aa: ASSVGLAGSPGYNEQF

d_gene: -
v_gene: TRBV6-6
CDR3aa: ASRPTGEDEQY

d_gene: TRBD2
v_gene: TRBV6-1
CDR3aa: ASSDQPGLGPYNEQF

d_gene: -
v_gene: TRBV5-1
CDR3aa: ASSLDAGRETQY

d_gene: -
v_gene: TRBV7-9
CDR3aa: ASSKNSMNTEAF

d_gene: -
v_gene: TRBV5-1
CDR3aa: ASSLTGPMT

d_gene: -
v_gene: TRBV6-5
CDR3aa: ATRSRGVNQPQH

d_gene: -
v_gene: TRBV6-1
CDR3aa: ASSEALGGYGYT

d_gene: -
v_gene: TRBV6-4
CDR3aa: ASSMETNQPQH

d_gene: TRBD2
v_gene: TRBV7-3
CDR3aa: ASSGGGTIQETQY

d_gene: TRBD1
v_gene: TRBV12-5
CDR3aa: ASGLVLDRDTYEQY

d_gene: -
v_gene: TRBV11-2
CDR3aa: ASSLDLGLGETQY

d_gene: -
v_gene: TRBV5-1
CDR3aa: ASRVHGSASYNEQF

d_gene: -
v_gene: TRBV5-4
CDR3aa: ASSRANTGELF

d_gene: -
v_gene: TRBV10-2
CDR3aa: ASTNGRDGYT

d_gene: TRBD2
v_gene: TRBV7-8
CDR3aa: ASSLVGLAARGQY

d_gene: TRBD1
v_gene: TRBV19
CDR3aa: ASSIVGRGTGELF

d_gene: -
v_gene: TRBV28
CDR3aa: ASSSTGGVNTEAF

d_gene: -
v_gene: TRBV7-2
CDR3aa: ASSFSGTSGNTIY

d_gene: TRBD2
v_gene: TRBV4-1
CDR3aa: ASRLLAGVAKNIQY